This TCR beta chain was captured by sequencing in a study of T cell responses to AZD1222 COVID-19 vaccine. Overall study results and limits: Spike-specific TCR breadth and depth grew following two AZD1222 doses.

The CDR3 loop spans 15 amino acids. The junction had 5 bases not matched to a gene; V was cut back by 4 bases and J by 6 bases. Per germline, CDR1 SGHTA and CDR2 FQGNSA. Sequencing was performed with immunoSEQ multiplex PCR; in TCRdb, only in-frame clones are kept and a portion is missing. Among about 120,000 clones listed, over 75% were seen once. As concerns this clone: Its antigen is unknown.

J is TRBJ2-2 and V is TRBV7-2; 10 bases are a match to TRBD2. This receptor was identified in an adult in good health. The sample here was peripheral blood, taken on day 0 of MenACWY control vaccination. CDR3 nucleotide sequence: TGTGCCAGCAGCTCTTTAGCGGGGGGTGCCGGGGAGCTGTTTTTT. This translates into CASSSLAGGAGELFF.